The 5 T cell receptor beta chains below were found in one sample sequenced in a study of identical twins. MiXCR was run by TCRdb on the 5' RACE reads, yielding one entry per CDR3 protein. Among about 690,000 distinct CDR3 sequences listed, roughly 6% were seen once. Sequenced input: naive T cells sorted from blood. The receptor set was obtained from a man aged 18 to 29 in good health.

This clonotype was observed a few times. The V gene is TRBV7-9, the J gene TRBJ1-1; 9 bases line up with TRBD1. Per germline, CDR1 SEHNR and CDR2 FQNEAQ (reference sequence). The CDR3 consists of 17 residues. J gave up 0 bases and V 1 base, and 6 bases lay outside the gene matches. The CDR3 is CASSLETGGRMNTEAFF. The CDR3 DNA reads TGTGCCAGCAGCTTAGAAACAGGGGGCAGGATGAACACTGAAGCTTTCTTT.

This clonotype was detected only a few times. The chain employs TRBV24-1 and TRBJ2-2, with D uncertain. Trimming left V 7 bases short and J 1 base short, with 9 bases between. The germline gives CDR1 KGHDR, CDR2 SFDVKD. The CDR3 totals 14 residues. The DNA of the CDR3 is TGTGCCACCAGCAGAGCAGGGAACACCGGGGAGCTGTTTTTT. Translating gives CATSRAGNTGELFF.

CDR3 in amino acids: CASLGGRYEQYF. The CDR3 region has the DNA TGTGCCAGCCTGGGGGGGCGCTACGAGCAGTACTTC. The chain employs TRBV12-3 or TRBV12-4 and TRBJ2-7, with a weak D call TRBD2 (7 bases). This CDR3 is built from 12 residues. The V end lost 8 bases, the J end lost 3 bases, and 11 bases lay between the germline ends.

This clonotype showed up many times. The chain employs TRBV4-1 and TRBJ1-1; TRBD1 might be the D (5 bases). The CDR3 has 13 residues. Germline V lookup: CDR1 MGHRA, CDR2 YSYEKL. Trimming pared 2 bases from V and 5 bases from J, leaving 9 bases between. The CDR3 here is CASSQQGWTEAFF. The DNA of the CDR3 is TGCGCCAGCAGCCAACAGGGTTGGACTGAAGCTTTCTTT.

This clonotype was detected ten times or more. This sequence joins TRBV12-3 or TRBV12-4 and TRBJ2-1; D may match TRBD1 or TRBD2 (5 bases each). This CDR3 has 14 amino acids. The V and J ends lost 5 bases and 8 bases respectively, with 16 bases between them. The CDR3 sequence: CASSPGQGTDEQFF. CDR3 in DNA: TGTGCCAGCAGTCCGGGGCAGGGTACAGATGAGCAGTTCTTC.